The clone carrying this TCR beta chain has just one count. Researchers ran the PCR with 60 Vbeta and 13 Jbeta primers. Sequencing was performed with immunoSEQ multiplex PCR; in TCRdb, only in-frame clones are kept and a portion is missing. In the table there are over 75,000 clones, roughly 83% of which are singletons. The CDR3 consists of 14 residues. The data were obtained in a study of cytomegalovirus exposure and HLA in healthy donors. Specimen: PBMCs. This TCR came from a male donor in good health and CMV-seropositive. The genes are TRBV12-2 and TRBJ1-2; TRBD1, the D gene given by the table, was not confirmed from the DNA. TRBV12-2 is classified as a pseudogene. The CDR3 nucleotides read TGTGCAAGTCGCTCAAGCTGGGGCGACTATGGCTACACCTTC. Translating gives CASRSSWGDYGYTF.